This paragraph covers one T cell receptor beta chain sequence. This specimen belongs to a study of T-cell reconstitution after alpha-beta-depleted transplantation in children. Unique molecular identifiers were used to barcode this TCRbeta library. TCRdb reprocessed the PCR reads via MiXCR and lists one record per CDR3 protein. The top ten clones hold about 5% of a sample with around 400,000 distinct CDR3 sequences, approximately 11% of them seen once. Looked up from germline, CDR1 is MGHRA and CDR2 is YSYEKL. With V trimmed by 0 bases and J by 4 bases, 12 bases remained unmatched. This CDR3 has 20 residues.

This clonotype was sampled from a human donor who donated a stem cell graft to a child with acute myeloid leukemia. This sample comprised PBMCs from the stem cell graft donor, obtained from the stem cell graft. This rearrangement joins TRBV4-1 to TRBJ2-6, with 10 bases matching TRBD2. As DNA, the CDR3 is TGCGCCAGCAGCCAAGAAAGGTCTAGCGGGGGAGCGGCAGGGGCCAACGTCCTGACTTTC. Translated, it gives CASSQERSSGGAAGANVLTF.